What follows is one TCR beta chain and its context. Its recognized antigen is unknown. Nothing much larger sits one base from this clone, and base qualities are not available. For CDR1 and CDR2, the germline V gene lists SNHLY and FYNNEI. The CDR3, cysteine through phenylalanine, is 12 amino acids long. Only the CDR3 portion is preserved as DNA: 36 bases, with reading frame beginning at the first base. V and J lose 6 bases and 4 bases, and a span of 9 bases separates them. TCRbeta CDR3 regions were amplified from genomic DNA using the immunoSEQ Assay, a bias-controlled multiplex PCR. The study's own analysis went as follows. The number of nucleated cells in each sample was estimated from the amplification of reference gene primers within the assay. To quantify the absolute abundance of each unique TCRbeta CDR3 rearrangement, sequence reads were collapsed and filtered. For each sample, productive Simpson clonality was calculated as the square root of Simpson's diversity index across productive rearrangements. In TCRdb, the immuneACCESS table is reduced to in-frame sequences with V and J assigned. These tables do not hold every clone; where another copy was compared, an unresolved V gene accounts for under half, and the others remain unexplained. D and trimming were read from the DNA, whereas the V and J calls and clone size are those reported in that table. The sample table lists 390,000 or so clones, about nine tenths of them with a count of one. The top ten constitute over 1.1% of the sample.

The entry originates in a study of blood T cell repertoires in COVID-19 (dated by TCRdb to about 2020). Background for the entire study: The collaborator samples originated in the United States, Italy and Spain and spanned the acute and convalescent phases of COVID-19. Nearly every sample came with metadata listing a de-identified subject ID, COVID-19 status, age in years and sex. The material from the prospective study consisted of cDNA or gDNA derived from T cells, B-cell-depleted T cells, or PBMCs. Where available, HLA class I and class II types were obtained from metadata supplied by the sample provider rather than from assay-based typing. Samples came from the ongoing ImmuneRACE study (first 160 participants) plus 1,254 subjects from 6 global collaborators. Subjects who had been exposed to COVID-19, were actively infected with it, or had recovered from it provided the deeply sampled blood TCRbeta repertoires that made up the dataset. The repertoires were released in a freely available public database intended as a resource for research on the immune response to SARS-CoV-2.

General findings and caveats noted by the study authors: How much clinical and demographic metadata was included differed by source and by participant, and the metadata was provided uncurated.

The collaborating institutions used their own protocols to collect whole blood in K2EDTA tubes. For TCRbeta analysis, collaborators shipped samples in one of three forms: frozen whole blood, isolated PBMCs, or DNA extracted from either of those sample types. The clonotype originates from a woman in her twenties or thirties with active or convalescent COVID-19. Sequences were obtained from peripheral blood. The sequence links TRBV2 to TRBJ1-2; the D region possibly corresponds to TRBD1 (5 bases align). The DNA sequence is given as TGTGCCAGCAGAGTCGACAGCTATGGCTACACCTTC. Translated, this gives CASRVDSYGYTF.